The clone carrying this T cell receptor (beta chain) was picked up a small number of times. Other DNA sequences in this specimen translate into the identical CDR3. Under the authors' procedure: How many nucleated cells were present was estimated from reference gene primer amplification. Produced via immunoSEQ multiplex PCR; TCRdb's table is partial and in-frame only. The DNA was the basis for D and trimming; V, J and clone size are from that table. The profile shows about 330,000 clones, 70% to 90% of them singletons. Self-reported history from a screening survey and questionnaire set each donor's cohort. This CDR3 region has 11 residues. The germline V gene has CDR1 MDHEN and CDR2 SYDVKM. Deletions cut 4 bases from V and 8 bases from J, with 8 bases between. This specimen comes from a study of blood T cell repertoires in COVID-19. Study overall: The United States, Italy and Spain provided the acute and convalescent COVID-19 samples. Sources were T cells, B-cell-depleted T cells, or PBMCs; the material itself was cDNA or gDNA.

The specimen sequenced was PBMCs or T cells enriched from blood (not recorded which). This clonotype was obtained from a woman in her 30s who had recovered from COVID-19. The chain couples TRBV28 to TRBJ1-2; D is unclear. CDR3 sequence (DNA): TGTGCCAGCAGTTCAGGCGGGGGCTACACCTTC. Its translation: CASSSGGGYTF.